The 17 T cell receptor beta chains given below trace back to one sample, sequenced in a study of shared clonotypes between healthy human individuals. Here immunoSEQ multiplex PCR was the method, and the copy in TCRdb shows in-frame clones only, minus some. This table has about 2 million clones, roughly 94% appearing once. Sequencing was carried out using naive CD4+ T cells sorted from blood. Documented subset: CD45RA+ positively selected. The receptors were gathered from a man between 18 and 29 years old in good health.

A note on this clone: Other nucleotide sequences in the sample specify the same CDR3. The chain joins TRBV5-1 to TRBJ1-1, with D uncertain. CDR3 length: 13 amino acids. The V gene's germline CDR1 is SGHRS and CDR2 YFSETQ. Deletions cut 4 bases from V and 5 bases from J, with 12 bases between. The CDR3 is CASSPDGGTEAFF. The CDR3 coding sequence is TGCGCCAGCAGCCCGGACGGAGGGACTGAAGCTTTCTTT.

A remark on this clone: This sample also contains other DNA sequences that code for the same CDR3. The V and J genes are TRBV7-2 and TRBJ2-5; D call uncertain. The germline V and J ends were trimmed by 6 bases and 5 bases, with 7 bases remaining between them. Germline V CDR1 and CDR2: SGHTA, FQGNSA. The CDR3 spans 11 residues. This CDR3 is CASSQRETQYF. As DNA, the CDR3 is TGTGCCAGCAGTCAGAGGGAGACCCAGTACTTC.

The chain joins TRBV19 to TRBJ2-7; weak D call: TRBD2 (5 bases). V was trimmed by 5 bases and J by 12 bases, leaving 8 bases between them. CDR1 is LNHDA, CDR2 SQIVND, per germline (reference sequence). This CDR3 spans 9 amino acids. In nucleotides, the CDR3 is TGTGCCAGTAGTGCCGGGGTGTACTTC. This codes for CASSAGVYF.

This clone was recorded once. CDR3 protein: CASSRGTKSPHEQFF. CDR3 bases: TGTGCCAGCAGTCGCGGGACAAAAAGCCCCCATGAGCAGTTCTTC. The chain links TRBV25-1 to TRBJ2-1; D possibly matches TRBD1 or TRBD2 (6 bases each). V was shortened by 5 bases and J by 8 bases, with 19 bases between the two germline ends. Per the germline V gene, CDR1 is MGHDK and CDR2 is SYGVNS. This CDR3 contains 15 residues. The full variable domain, rest sourced from reference TRBV25-1 and TRBJ2-1, is EADIYQTPRYLVIGTGKKITLECSQTMGHDKMYWYQQDPGMELHLIHYSYGVNSTEKGDLSSESTVSRIRTEHFPLTLESARPSHTSQYLCASSRGTKSPHEQFFGPGTRLTVL.

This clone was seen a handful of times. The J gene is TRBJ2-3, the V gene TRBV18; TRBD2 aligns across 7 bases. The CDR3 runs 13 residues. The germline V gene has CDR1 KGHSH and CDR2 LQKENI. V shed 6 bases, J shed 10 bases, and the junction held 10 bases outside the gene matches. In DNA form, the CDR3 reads TGTGCCAGCTCGGCGGGGCTAGCGGAGGCGCAGTATTTT. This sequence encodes CASSAGLAEAQYF.

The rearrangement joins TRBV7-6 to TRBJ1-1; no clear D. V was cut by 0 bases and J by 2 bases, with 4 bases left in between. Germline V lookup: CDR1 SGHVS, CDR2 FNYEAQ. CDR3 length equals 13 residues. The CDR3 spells CASSLALNTEAFF. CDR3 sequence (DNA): TGTGCCAGCAGCTTAGCGTTAAACACTGAAGCTTTCTTT.

CDR3 bases: TGTGCCAGCAGCCAAGTACCAGGGGGAGATGAGCAGTTCTTC. Encoded protein: CASSQVPGGDEQFF. The chain carries TRBV14 and TRBJ2-1; 7 positions match TRBD1. The CDR3 is 14 residues long. V was pared by 1 base and J by 8 bases, with 5 bases of the junction left unmatched. The germline gives CDR1 SGHDN, CDR2 FVKESK. Together with reference TRBV14 and TRBJ2-1, the CDR3 gives the full variable domain: EAGVTQFPSHSVIEKGQTVTLRCDPISGHDNLYWYRRVMGKEIKFLLHFVKESKQDESGMPNNRFLAERTGGTYSTLKVQPAELEDSGVYFCASSQVPGGDEQFFGPGTRLTVL.

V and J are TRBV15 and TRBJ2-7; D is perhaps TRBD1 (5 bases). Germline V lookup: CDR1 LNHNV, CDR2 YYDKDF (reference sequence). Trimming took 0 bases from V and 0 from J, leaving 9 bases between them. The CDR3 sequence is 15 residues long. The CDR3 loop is CATSREDTSSYEQYF. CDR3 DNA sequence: TGTGCCACCAGCAGAGAGGACACAAGCTCCTACGAGCAGTACTTC. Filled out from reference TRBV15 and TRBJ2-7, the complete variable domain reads DAMVIQNPRYQVTQFGKPVTLSCSQTLNHNVMYWYQQKSSQAPKLLFHYYDKDFNNEADTPDNFQSRRPNTSFCFLDIRSPGLGDTAMYLCATSREDTSSYEQYFGPGTRLTVT.

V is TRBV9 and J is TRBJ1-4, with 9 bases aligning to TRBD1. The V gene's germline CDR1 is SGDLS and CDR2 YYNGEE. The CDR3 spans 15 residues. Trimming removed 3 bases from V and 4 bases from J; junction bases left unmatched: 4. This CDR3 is CASSAPGQGNEKLFF. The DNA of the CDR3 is TGTGCCAGCAGCGCTCCGGGACAGGGTAATGAAAAACTGTTTTTT.

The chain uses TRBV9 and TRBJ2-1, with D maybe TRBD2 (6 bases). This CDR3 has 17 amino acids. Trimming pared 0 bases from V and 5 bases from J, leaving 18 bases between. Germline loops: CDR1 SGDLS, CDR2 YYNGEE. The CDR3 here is CASSVAEGRVPDNEQFF. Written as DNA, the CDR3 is TGTGCCAGCAGCGTAGCGGAGGGGCGGGTTCCCGACAATGAGCAGTTCTTC.

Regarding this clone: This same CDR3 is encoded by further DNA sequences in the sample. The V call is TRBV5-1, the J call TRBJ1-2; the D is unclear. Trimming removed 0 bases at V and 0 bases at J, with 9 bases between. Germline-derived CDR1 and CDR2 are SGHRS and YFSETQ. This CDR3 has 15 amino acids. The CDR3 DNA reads TGCGCCAGCAGCTTGGAGGCAGCCTCTAACTATGGCTACACCTTC. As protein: CASSLEAASNYGYTF.

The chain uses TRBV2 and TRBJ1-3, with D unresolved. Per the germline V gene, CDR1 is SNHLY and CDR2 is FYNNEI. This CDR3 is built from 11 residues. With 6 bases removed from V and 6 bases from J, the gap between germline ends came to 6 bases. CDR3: CASRLQNTIYF. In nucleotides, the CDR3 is TGTGCCAGCAGACTTCAAAACACCATATATTTT.

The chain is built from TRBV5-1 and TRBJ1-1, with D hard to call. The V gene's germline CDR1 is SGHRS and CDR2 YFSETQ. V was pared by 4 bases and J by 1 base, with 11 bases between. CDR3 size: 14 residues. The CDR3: CASSPRGGNTEAFF. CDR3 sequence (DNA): TGCGCCAGCAGCCCCCGGGGAGGGAACACTGAAGCTTTCTTT.

CDR3 sequence reads: CASSEAAGGDYEQYF. DNA for the CDR3: TGTGCCAGCAGTGAAGCGGCGGGAGGAGACTACGAGCAGTACTTC. This chain joins TRBV6-1 and TRBJ2-7, with TRBD2 identical over 8 bases. V was clipped by 0 bases and J by 3 bases; unmatched bases: 4. The germline CDR1 and CDR2 sequences are MNHNS and SASEGT. The CDR3 has 15 residues.

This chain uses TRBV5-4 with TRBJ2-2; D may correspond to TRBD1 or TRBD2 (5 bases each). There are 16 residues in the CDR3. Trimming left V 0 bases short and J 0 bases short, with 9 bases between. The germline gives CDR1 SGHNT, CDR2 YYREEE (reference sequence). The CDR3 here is CASSLGGATNTGELFF. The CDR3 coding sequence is TGTGCCAGCAGCTTGGGAGGGGCGACGAACACCGGGGAGCTGTTTTTT.

CDR3 sequence: CASSEALLDSQNTEAFF. In DNA form, the CDR3 reads TGTGCCAGCAGTGAAGCCCTTTTAGACAGCCAGAACACTGAAGCTTTCTTT. The chain carries TRBV2 and TRBJ1-1; D is possibly TRBD1 (5 bases). The length of the CDR3 is 17 residues. Trimming removed 0 bases at V and 1 base at J, with 15 bases between. The germline CDR1 and CDR2 sequences are SNHLY and FYNNEI. Full variable domain (rest looked up from reference TRBV2 and TRBJ1-1): EPEVTQTPSHQVTQMGQEVILRCVPISNHLYFYWYRQILGQKVEFLVSFYNNEISEKSEIFDDQFSVERPDGSNFTLKIRSTKLEDSAMYFCASSEALLDSQNTEAFFGQGTRLTVV.

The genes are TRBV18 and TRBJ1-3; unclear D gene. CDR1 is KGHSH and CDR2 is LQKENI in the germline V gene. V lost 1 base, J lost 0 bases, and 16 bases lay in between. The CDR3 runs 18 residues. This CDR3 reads CASSPQARQASSGNTIYF. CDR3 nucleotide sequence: TGTGCCAGCTCACCACAAGCTCGGCAGGCGAGCTCTGGAAACACCATATATTTT. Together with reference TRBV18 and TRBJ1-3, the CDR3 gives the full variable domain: NAGVMQNPRHLVRRRGQEARLRCSPMKGHSHVYWYRQLPEEGLKFMVYLQKENIIDESGMPKERFSAEFPKEGPSILRIQQVVRGDSAAYFCASSPQARQASSGNTIYFGEGSWLTVV.